The rows below give T cell receptor beta chains drawn from one sample of a study of metastatic and nonmetastatic thyroid tumors. MiXCR reprocessed the PCR reads for TCRdb. The table has some 30,000 clones, under 14% seen once. The sequenced sample consisted of blood. The receptors originated from a female donor with papillary thyroid cancer or a benign thyroid nodule (not recorded which). Some clones in this sample may be carry-over from other donors' samples. The conserved cysteine and the conserved F or W are not part of the CDR3 here. The D gene is left open where the match is weak.

v_gene	d_gene	j_gene	CDR3aa
TRBV9	TRBD2	TRBJ2-1	ASSASGGPNNEQF
TRBV9	NA	TRBJ2-7	ASSVGTGSVYEQY
TRBV6-2/TRBV6-3	NA	TRBJ1-2	ASRTGILGYT
TRBV12-3/TRBV12-4	NA	TRBJ1-2	ASSLFQHGYT
TRBV6-1	TRBD2	TRBJ2-7	ATRTSGVYEQY
TRBV7-2	TRBD2	TRBJ2-3	ASSRTSGSKSDTQY
TRBV27	TRBD2	TRBJ2-1	ASNSAAGLSSYNEQF
TRBV6-5	NA	TRBJ1-4	ASSYSDERSINEKLF
TRBV16	TRBD2	TRBJ2-1	ASSQSLAGGFNEQF
TRBV4-3	TRBD1	TRBJ1-2	ASSQSQGAPNYGYT
TRBV6-1	NA	TRBJ1-3	ASREDTIY
TRBV7-8	NA	TRBJ1-3	ASSSGPDQVIAGNTIY
TRBV10-2	NA	TRBJ1-3	ASSDGRVGNTIY
TRBV28	NA	TRBJ2-2	ASQPGDAGMTAIANTGELF
TRBV20-1	TRBD2	TRBJ2-3	SARLPSSGGSTDTQY
TRBV5-1	TRBD1	TRBJ1-1	ASSLDETGDTEAF
TRBV30	TRBD2	TRBJ2-3	AWGKGTSGTDTQY
TRBV27	TRBD2	TRBJ2-1	ASTTVSGGFNNEQF
TRBV20-1	NA	TRBJ1-2	SARSDNANYGYT
TRBV6-1	TRBD1	TRBJ2-3	ASSGTGDTDTQY
TRBV7-2	TRBD2	TRBJ2-1	ASSSQPREGEQF
TRBV28	NA	TRBJ1-5	ASSLRNGYNQPQH
TRBV6-2/TRBV6-3	NA	TRBJ2-2	ASSPRGGWNTGELF
TRBV6-6	NA	TRBJ2-5	ASSYPRVEWETQY
TRBV5-6	NA	TRBJ1-2	ASSPRALNGYT
TRBV6-2/TRBV6-3	TRBD1	TRBJ2-7	ASSETGSYEQY
TRBV28	NA	TRBJ2-3	ASSLVAPGPTDTQY
TRBV4-1	NA	TRBJ2-7	ASSHPPNGGTYEQY
TRBV6-1	TRBD1	TRBJ2-2	ASNPRTGVNTEELF
TRBV19	NA	TRBJ2-3	ASREGTGTSTDTQY
TRBV5-1	NA	TRBJ2-7	ASSPEGEREQY
TRBV11-3	NA	TRBJ2-2	ASSPDRLNTGELF
TRBV12-3/TRBV12-4	NA	TRBJ2-7	ASSLSGEGPDEQY
TRBV27	NA	TRBJ2-7	ASSLTGTLAYEQY
TRBV6-5	NA	TRBJ2-1	ASSYLASSYNEQF
TRBV20-1	TRBD2	TRBJ2-3	SARARRGASTDTQY
TRBV5-1	NA	TRBJ1-1	ASSLRADKLNTEAF
TRBV6-2/TRBV6-3	NA	TRBJ2-1	ASRGGLTSYNEQF
TRBV5-5	NA	TRBJ2-1	ASSLSRANNEQF
TRBV10-3	NA	TRBJ2-3	AIRSLSTDTQY
TRBV7-6	NA	TRBJ2-5	ASRTFPYSGQETQY
TRBV6-2/TRBV6-3	NA	TRBJ2-7	ASTQTFSGYEQY
TRBV29-1	NA	TRBJ1-2	SVEGTDYT